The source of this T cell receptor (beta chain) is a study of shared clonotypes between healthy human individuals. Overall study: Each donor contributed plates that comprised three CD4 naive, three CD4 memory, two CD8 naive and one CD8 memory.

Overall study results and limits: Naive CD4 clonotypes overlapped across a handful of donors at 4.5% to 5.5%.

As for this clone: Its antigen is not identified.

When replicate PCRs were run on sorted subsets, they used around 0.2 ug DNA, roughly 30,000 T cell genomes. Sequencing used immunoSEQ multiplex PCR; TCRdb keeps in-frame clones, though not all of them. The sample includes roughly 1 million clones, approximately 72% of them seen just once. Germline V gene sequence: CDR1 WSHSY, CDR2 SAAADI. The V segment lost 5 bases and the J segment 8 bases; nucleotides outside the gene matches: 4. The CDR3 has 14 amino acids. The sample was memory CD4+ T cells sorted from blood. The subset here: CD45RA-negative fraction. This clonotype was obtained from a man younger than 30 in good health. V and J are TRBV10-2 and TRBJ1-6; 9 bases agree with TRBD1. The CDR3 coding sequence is TGCGCCAGCAGTACCGGGACAGGGCATTCACCCCTCCACTTT. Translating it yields CASSTGTGHSPLHF.